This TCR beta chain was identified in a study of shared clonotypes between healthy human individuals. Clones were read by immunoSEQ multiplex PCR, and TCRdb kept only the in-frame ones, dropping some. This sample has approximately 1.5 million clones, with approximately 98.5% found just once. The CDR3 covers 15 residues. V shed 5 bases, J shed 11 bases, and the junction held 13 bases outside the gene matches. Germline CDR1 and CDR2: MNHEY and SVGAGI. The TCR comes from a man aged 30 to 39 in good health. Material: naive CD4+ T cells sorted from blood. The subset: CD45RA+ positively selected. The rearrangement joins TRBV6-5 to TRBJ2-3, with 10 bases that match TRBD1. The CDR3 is CASSPGTGVLGEQYF. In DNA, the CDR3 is TGTGCCAGCAGTCCCGGGACAGGGGTGCTTGGTGAGCAGTATTTT.